The clone carrying this T cell receptor beta chain is a singleton in its sample. As yet, its antigen is unknown. Every subset had its genomic DNA shared out evenly among several immunoSEQ plates. This table comes from immunoSEQ multiplex PCR, and its TCRdb copy is limited to in-frame clones, with some not included. Of approximately 2.3 million clones listed, approximately 95% are singletons. The data were taken from a study of shared clonotypes between healthy human individuals. Notes on the study in general: Blood alone was sampled, and tissue repertoires likely differ.

Between the trimmed V and J ends, which lost 5 bases and 2 bases, there was a span of 15 bases. The CDR3 totals 15 residues. Germline CDR1 reads SGHTS; CDR2 reads YDEGEE. From CD4+ cells came CD45RA+ naive and CD45RA-negative memory subsets. Sequenced sample: naive CD4+ T cells from PBMCs. Described subset: CD45RA+ positively selected. The receptor's source is a man aged 18 to 35 in good health. Some clones in this sample may be carry-over from other donors' samples. The genes are TRBV5-8 and TRBJ2-3, with D perhaps matching TRBD2 (5 bases). CDR3 in amino acids: CASRPLGLDTDTQYF. The CDR3 nucleotides are TGTGCCAGCAGGCCGTTAGGACTCGACACAGATACGCAGTATTTT.